The source of this T cell receptor beta chain is a study of blood T cell repertoires in COVID-19. The authors' processing: Using reference gene primer amplification, nucleated cell counts were estimated. Assay used: immunoSEQ multiplex PCR; TCRdb lists only in-frame clones, some missing. For V, J and clone size, that table is used; D and trimming come from the DNA. Of over 45,000 clones in the sample, roughly 86% are singletons; the top ten hold around 3.4%. The CDR3 contains 15 residues. V was cut by 5 bases and J by 4 bases, with 18 bases left in between. Germline values: CDR1 SGHTA, CDR2 FQGTGA. Sequenced material: peripheral blood. This receptor was taken from a man aged 40-49 years with COVID-19, enrolled during active disease. This chain joins TRBV7-3 and TRBJ2-7; D perhaps matches TRBD2 (5 bases). CDR3 region: CASSRGPELPYEQYF. The CDR3 DNA sequence: TGTGCCAGCAGCCGGGGTCCGGAACTACCTTACGAGCAGTACTTC.